This TCR beta chain was recorded in a study of patients and donors after allogeneic stem cell transplantation (dated by TCRdb to about 2020). The library was made by RT-PCR. TCRdb lists the instrument as NextSeq 550. TCRdb handled the public reads itself, with Q25 trimming in fastp and clone calling in MiXCR, and kept productive beta chains. Every CDR3 protein is listed once, alongside the most common genes and DNA of its rows. The sample has about 960,000 distinct CDR3 sequences on record, more than 15% of them singletons. Jointly, the top ten make up 5% to 6.5% of the sample. The junction carries 10 bases between V and J, which are trimmed by 0 bases and 4 bases respectively. From the cysteine up to the phenylalanine, the CDR3 has a length of 15 residues. The CDR3 DNA has 45 bases and is translated from base 1. Via the germline V gene, CDR1 is KGHDR and CDR2 SFDVKD. As regards this clonotype: Its antigen remains unidentified. The sample holds no much larger clone one base away, and base qualities are not on file.

The sequence is built from TRBV24-1 and TRBJ2-3, and perhaps TRBD2 as D gene, on 6 matching bases. Sequenced sample: blood, either unsorted or a sorted T cell fraction (not recorded which). The receptor's source is a human donor who was either an allogeneic HSCT recipient or a stem cell or donor lymphocyte infusion donor (not recorded which). It is not recorded whose cells these are; they may come from a transplant donor. The DNA sequence is as follows: TGTGCCACCAGTGATTTGTGGGAGGTTCCAGATACGCAGTATTTT. Translated, it gives CATSDLWEVPDTQYF.